This entry concerns a single T cell receptor beta chain. Its target is not known. This entry is derived from a study of shared clonotypes between healthy human individuals. Study-wide results and limits: Across subsets, estimated richness was generally greater for naive than for memory populations.

Deep was the level at which the assay was run. Data came from immunoSEQ multiplex PCR; TCRdb stores just in-frame clones and leaves some out. The profile shows some 2 million clones, 90% to 95% of them singletons. The V end lost 1 base, the J end lost 0 bases, and 7 bases lay between the germline ends. Looked up from germline, CDR1 is SGHDN and CDR2 is FVKESK. CDR3 length: 15 amino acids. The rearrangement uses TRBV14 and TRBJ2-1; no clear D gene. Sequenced sample: naive CD4+ T cells sorted from blood. This sample's subset: CD45RA+ positively selected. This sequence originates from a man aged 18 to 29 in good health. The CDR3: CASSQGPYSYNEQFF. In DNA form, the CDR3 reads TGTGCCAGCAGCCAAGGACCCTACTCCTACAATGAGCAGTTCTTC.